These T cell receptor beta chains were read from a single sample in a study of early T cells in non-severe SARS-CoV-2 infection. TCRdb recomputed calls from the 5' RACE reads with MiXCR, one row per CDR3 protein. The sample has approximately 63,000 distinct CDR3 sequences, over 4.5% seen once. The material sequenced was whole blood, taken at baseline. These receptors were obtained from an adult who was a healthcare worker with PCR-confirmed SARS-CoV-2 infection or an uninfected control (not recorded which). CDR3s include the opening cysteine and the closing phenylalanine or tryptophan. A D gene is named only where the DNA matches it firmly. The size field is filled for only some rows; it gives once, few, many or a size class.

d_call clone_size j_call v_call cdr3_nt cdr3_aa
TRBD1 many TRBJ1-2 TRBV6-6 TGTGCCAGCAGTTACTCCTGGGACAGGGACGGCTACACCTTC CASSYSWDRDGYTF
TRBD2 NA TRBJ2-1 TRBV11-1 TGTGCCAGCAGCCCGCGGACTAGCGGGATATTCAATGAGCAGTTCTTC CASSPRTSGIFNEQFF
TRBD2 few TRBJ2-3 TRBV6-5 TGTGCCAGCAGCAGTCCGGGACTAGGAAGGGATACGCAGTATTTT CASSSPGLGRDTQYF
NA many TRBJ2-2 TRBV28 TGTGCCAGCAGTTTGGGATCGGGGTCGACCGGGGAGCTGTTTTTT CASSLGSGSTGELFF
TRBD2 NA TRBJ2-7 TRBV12-3/TRBV12-4 TGTGCCAGCAGCCCCCTAGCGGGAGGGATCTACGAGCAGTACTTC CASSPLAGGIYEQYF
NA many TRBJ2-1 TRBV20-1 TGCAGTGCCCGAGAGGGTTTAGCCTACAATGAGCAGTTCTTC CSAREGLAYNEQFF
TRBD2 many TRBJ2-1 TRBV27 TGTGCCAGCAGTTTACGTCAACTAGCGGGTTACAATGAGCAGTTCTTC CASSLRQLAGYNEQFF
NA many TRBJ2-7 TRBV29-1 TGCAGCGCCACCGTAGGGGCGAGATACGAGCAGTACTTC CSATVGARYEQYF
NA many TRBJ2-7 TRBV20-1 TGCAGTGCTAGAGGGGTAGCGGACTACTACGAGCAGTACTTC CSARGVADYYEQYF
TRBD1 many TRBJ2-7 TRBV2 TGTGCCAGCAGTTTACAGGGGATTCCCTACGAGCAGTACTTC CASSLQGIPYEQYF
TRBD1 many TRBJ1-3 TRBV28 TGTGCCAGCAGTTTCCTTCCGGGACAGGGGTCTGGAAACACCATATATTTT CASSFLPGQGSGNTIYF
NA many TRBJ2-3 TRBV19 TGTGCCAGTAGTATAGATCATCTGGCGGGCTCCACAGATACGCAGTATTTT CASSIDHLAGSTDTQYF
NA few TRBJ2-2 TRBV6-5 TGTGCCAGCAGTTCACGCGGTTCGGATGGGGAGCTGTTTTTT CASSSRGSDGELFF
NA few TRBJ1-1 TRBV7-6 TGTGCCAGCAGCTTACCGGAACGGGCAGGATTGAACACTGAAGCTTTCTTT CASSLPERAGLNTEAFF
NA few TRBJ1-1 TRBV4-2 TGTGCCAGCAGCCAAGACACAGCGAACACTGAAGCTTTCTTT CASSQDTANTEAFF
TRBD2 many TRBJ2-5 TRBV20-1 TGCAGTGCTAGAGAAGGGACTAGCGTAAAGACCCAGTACTTC CSAREGTSVKTQYF
NA many TRBJ1-5 TRBV28 TGTGCCAGCAGTCTCTCCCCACAGCCCCAGCATTTT CASSLSPQPQHF
NA many TRBJ2-7 TRBV4-3 TGCGCCAGCAGCCAAGGCGGTAGCGGCACCTACGAGCAGTACTTC CASSQGGSGTYEQYF
NA many TRBJ1-2 TRBV19 TGTGCCAGTAGTACCCGGGGGACTGGTGGCTACACCTTC CASSTRGTGGYTF
NA few TRBJ2-7 TRBV4-1 TGCGCCAGCAGCCGGACTGAGGGGGATGTGTACGAGCAGTACTTC CASSRTEGDVYEQYF
NA few TRBJ1-3 TRBV6-5 TGTGCCAGCAGTCGCGACACCTTACTCGGAAACACCATATATTTT CASSRDTLLGNTIYF
TRBD2 few TRBJ2-3 TRBV29-1 TGCAGCGTTGCTATAGCGGGAGGGACAGATACGCAGTATTTT CSVAIAGGTDTQYF
NA NA TRBJ2-7 TRBV10-3 TGTGCCATCGCAGACTTAGAATTGAGAGGCGAGCAGTACTTC CAIADLELRGEQYF
NA NA TRBJ2-3 TRBV5-1 TGCGCCAGCAGCTTGGATCTAGGCACAGATACGCAGTATTTT CASSLDLGTDTQYF
NA many TRBJ2-1 TRBV10-2 TGCGCCAGCAGTGGGGAGCGGGCTCCTCCGTACAATGAGCAGTTCTTC CASSGERAPPYNEQFF
NA few TRBJ2-1 TRBV7-9 TGTGCCAGCAGCTTAGCCTCCGGGCCTGTGGCTGAGCAGTTCTTC CASSLASGPVAEQFF
NA NA TRBJ2-5 TRBV11-2 TGTGCCAGCAGCTTTCTGGTCCAAGAGACCCAGTACTTC CASSFLVQETQYF
NA many TRBJ1-1 TRBV9 TGTGCCAGCAGCCCCCGCAGGCCGAACACTGAAGCTTTCTTT CASSPRRPNTEAFF
TRBD2 many TRBJ2-7 TRBV20-1 TGCAGCCGCGGACTAGCGGGGGGGAAAAACGAGCAGTACTTC CSRGLAGGKNEQYF
TRBD1 many TRBJ2-4 TRBV7-8 TGTGCCAGCAGCTTAGAAGGGGACAGGGGAGCCAAAAACATTCAGTACTTC CASSLEGDRGAKNIQYF
NA many TRBJ1-1 TRBV5-1 TGCGCCAGCAGCCTAGTTCGGGAAACTGAAGCTTTCTTT CASSLVRETEAFF
TRBD1 many TRBJ2-3 TRBV5-6 TGTGCCAGCAGCTACGGACAGGGCACAGATACGCAGTATTTT CASSYGQGTDTQYF
TRBD2 many TRBJ2-1 TRBV28 TGTGCCAGCAAGCGCGGGAGTACTAATGAGCAGTTCTTC CASKRGSTNEQFF
NA many TRBJ2-1 TRBV7-6 TGTGCCAGCAGCGGACATGGGGCAGTATACAATGAGCAGTTCTTC CASSGHGAVYNEQFF
NA NA TRBJ2-7 TRBV10-1 TGCGCCAGCAGTGAGTCGGTAGTCGGTGTGATCGAGCAGTACTTC CASSESVVGVIEQYF
TRBD1 many TRBJ2-7 TRBV29-1 TGCAGCGCCACCGAATGGGCAGGGGGCGCCTTGGGGCAGTACTTC CSATEWAGGALGQYF
NA NA TRBJ2-5 TRBV19 TGTGCCAGTAGTTTCCTTCTGGGTAGCGGACAAGAGACCCAGTACTTC CASSFLLGSGQETQYF
NA many TRBJ1-5 TRBV24-1 TGTGCCACCAGGGGCCAGGAGGTCAATCAGCCCCAGCATTTT CATRGQEVNQPQHF
NA many TRBJ2-1 TRBV4-1 TGCGCCAGCAGCCAGTTAAACATGGGATTCTACAATGAGCAGTTCTTC CASSQLNMGFYNEQFF